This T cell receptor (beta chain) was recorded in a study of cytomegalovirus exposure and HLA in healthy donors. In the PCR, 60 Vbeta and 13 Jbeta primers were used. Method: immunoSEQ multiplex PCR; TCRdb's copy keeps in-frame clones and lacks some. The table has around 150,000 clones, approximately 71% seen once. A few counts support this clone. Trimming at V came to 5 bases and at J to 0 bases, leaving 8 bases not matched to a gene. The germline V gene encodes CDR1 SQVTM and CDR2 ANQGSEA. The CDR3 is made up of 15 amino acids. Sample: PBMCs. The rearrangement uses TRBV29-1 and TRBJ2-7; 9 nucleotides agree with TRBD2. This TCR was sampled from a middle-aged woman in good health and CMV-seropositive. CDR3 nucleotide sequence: TGCAGCGTTAGTCTCCTAGCGGGGAGCTCCTACGAGCAGTACTTC. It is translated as CSVSLLAGSSYEQYF.